One and the same sample provided the 29 T cell receptor beta chains below, sequenced in a study of CD8 T cells in Susac syndrome. After extraction with the RNeasy kit, roughly 0.5 to 1 ug of the RNA was reverse transcribed using random hexamers. TCRdb reprocessed the immunoSEQ multiplex PCR reads via MiXCR and lists one record per CDR3 protein. This sample has approximately 120,000 distinct CDR3 sequences; about 92% occur once, and the top ten carry roughly 0.33%. The source material was CD8+ T cells from PBMCs. The source of these receptors is a human donor with multiple sclerosis.

The V and J genes are TRBV7-2 and TRBJ2-7; weak D call: TRBD1 (6 bases). The CDR3 runs 13 residues. V was clipped by 5 bases and J by 3 bases, with 11 bases between them. In germline, CDR1 is SGHTA, CDR2 FQGNSA. Here the CDR3 reads CASSGTRHYEQYF. The CDR3, as DNA: TGTGCCAGCAGCGGGACAAGGCACTACGAGCAGTACTTC.

This rearrangement joins TRBV2 to TRBJ2-1; TRBD2 matches 7 bases. V was pared by 9 bases and J by 4 bases, with 12 bases of the junction left unmatched. The germline V gene encodes CDR1 SNHLY and CDR2 FYNNEI. There are 15 residues in the CDR3. CDR3 DNA sequence: TGTGCCAGTCGGCTGGGGGGGGAAGGATACAATGAGCAGTTCTTC. As protein: CASRLGGEGYNEQFF.

This rearrangement joins TRBV20-1 to TRBJ2-3; D not certain. Germline V gives CDR1 DFQATT, CDR2 SNEGSKA (reference sequence). The CDR3 consists of 18 residues. Trimming took off 1 base at V and 2 bases at J, with 22 bases between the two ends. DNA of the CDR3: TGCAGTGCTAGAGGAGAGCGAACAGAAAATTCACCCACAGATACGCAGTATTTT. It specifies CSARGERTENSPTDTQYF.

This chain connects TRBV19 to TRBJ1-4, with a possible D match to TRBD1 (5 bases). The CDR3 has 14 residues. In germline, CDR1 is LNHDA, CDR2 SQIVND (reference sequence). Deletions cut 3 bases from V and 6 bases from J, with 11 bases between. The CDR3 spells CASSILTDDEKLFF. Here the CDR3 DNA reads TGTGCCAGTAGTATTTTGACAGATGATGAAAAACTGTTTTTT. The full variable domain, its missing parts supplied by reference TRBV19 and TRBJ1-4, is DGGITQSPKYLFRKEGQNVTLSCEQNLNHDAMYWYRQDPGQGLRLIYYSQIVNDFQKGDIAEGYSVSREKKESFPLTVTSAQKNPTAFYLCASSILTDDEKLFFGSGTQLSVL.

There are a few counts of this clonotype. The gene calls are TRBV6-5 and TRBJ2-3, with 7 bases that match TRBD1. The CDR3 covers 13 residues. In germline, CDR1 is MNHEY, CDR2 SVGAGI. V trimming: 8 bases; J trimming: 6 bases; junction bases outside the gene matches: 8. The DNA for the CDR3 is TGTGCCAGCCGGGACAGTTTATCCGATACGCAGTATTTT. Its protein product is CASRDSLSDTQYF.

This chain uses TRBV9 with TRBJ2-2; 14 bases line up with TRBD2. V was clipped by 3 bases and J by 7 bases; unmatched bases: 5. The CDR3 runs to 16 residues. CDR1 and CDR2 from the germline V gene are SGDLS and YYNGEE. Written as DNA, the CDR3 is TGTGCCAGCAGCGGACTAGCGGGGGGGCCGAGCGGGGAGCTGTTTTTT. Translated: CASSGLAGGPSGELFF.

The chain couples TRBV7-3 to TRBJ1-2, with TRBD1 identical over 7 bases. CDR1 SGHTA and CDR2 FQGTGA come from the germline V gene. This CDR3 has 14 amino acids. Trimming removed 8 bases from V and 5 bases from J; junction bases left unmatched: 11. For the CDR3, the DNA is TGTGCCAGCTCGTCCGGGACAGAGGGATATGGCTACACCTTC. Translated, it gives CASSSGTEGYGYTF.

Comment on this clonotype: Sequence at one end of the junction differs from germline and may be a read error. The DNA for the CDR3 is TGTGCCAGCTCACTTACGGAGGGCGGGAGTTCCTTCAATGAGCAGTTCTTC. It yields the protein CASSLTEGGSSFNEQFF. The V gene is TRBV18, the J gene TRBJ2-1; TRBD2 agrees at 7 bases. CDR3 length: 17 residues. CDR1 and CDR2 (germline): KGHSH, LQKENI.

The chain employs TRBV25-1 and TRBJ2-3; D call uncertain. Per the germline V gene, CDR1 is MGHDK and CDR2 is SYGVNS. Trimming cost V 5 bases and J 1 base, with 22 bases left between them. This CDR3 is 18 amino acids long. The CDR3 loop is CASSIPRGEAPRTDTQYF. The CDR3 nucleotides read TGTGCCAGCAGTATACCGCGAGGAGAGGCCCCCCGCACAGATACGCAGTATTTT.

CDR3 protein: CASGPPGLNYGYTF. In DNA form, the CDR3 reads TGTGCCAGCGGCCCCCCGGGTCTCAACTATGGCTACACCTTC. J is TRBJ1-2 and V is TRBV27, with no clear D. This CDR3 region has 14 residues. V lost 8 bases to trimming and J lost 2 bases, with 15 bases between them. CDR1 and CDR2 from the germline V gene are MNHEY and SMNVEV (reference sequence).

The rearrangement uses TRBV7-9 and TRBJ2-7; 9 bases map to TRBD1. Germline CDR1 is SEHNR and CDR2 is FQNEAQ (reference sequence). J gave up 2 bases and V 5 bases, and 7 bases lay outside the gene matches. The CDR3 contains 15 residues. CDR3 protein: CASSGWTGDAYEQYF. CDR3 DNA sequence: TGTGCCAGCAGCGGCTGGACAGGGGACGCCTACGAGCAGTACTTC.

V is TRBV28 and J is TRBJ1-5; D is unresolved. Germline values: CDR1 MDHEN, CDR2 SYDVKM. The CDR3 covers 14 residues. V lost 6 bases, J lost 1 base, and 10 bases lay in between. The CDR3 spells CASSLRLSNQPQHF. The DNA for the CDR3 is TGTGCCAGCAGCCTCCGTCTGAGCAATCAGCCCCAGCATTTT.

Comment on this clonotype: Mismatch with germline at one junction end may stem from a read error. The V gene is TRBV5-1, the J gene TRBJ2-1; 7 bases agree with TRBD2. This CDR3 spans 12 amino acids. Germline V gives CDR1 SGHRS, CDR2 YFSETQ. The CDR3 coding sequence is TGCGCCAGCAGCCGGGACTACAATGAGCAGCTCTTC. Its protein product is CASSRDYNEQLF.

The chain recombines TRBV20-1 with TRBJ2-5, with a possible D match to TRBD2 (5 bases). CDR3 length: 14 residues. Germline V CDR1 and CDR2: DFQATT, SNEGSKA (reference sequence). V lost 3 bases and J lost 5, with 16 bases in between. The CDR3 sequence: CSASRVQAGETQYF. CDR3 nucleotide sequence: TGCAGTGCTAGCCGGGTGCAGGCGGGCGAGACCCAGTACTTC.

V and J are TRBV6-6 and TRBJ2-3; tentatively, D is TRBD1 or TRBD2 (6 bases each). V was cut by 5 bases and J by 4 bases, with 13 bases left in between. This CDR3 is 14 amino acids long. Germline V gene lookup returns CDR1 MNHNY and CDR2 SVGAGI (reference sequence). The CDR3 sequence is CASSLRGQPDTQYF. As DNA, the CDR3 is TGTGCCAGCAGTCTCCGGGGGCAGCCAGATACGCAGTATTTT.

The chain carries TRBV19 and TRBJ1-5; unclear D gene. The CDR3 runs to 19 residues. The ends were cut back, 3 bases at V and 0 bases at J, with 21 bases in the middle. Germline CDR1 is LNHDA and CDR2 is SQIVND (reference sequence). The CDR3 loop reads CASSIVWVSLVHSNQPQHF. The CDR3 DNA is TGTGCCAGTAGTATTGTATGGGTCTCGTTGGTACATAGCAATCAGCCCCAGCATTTT.

This chain connects TRBV3-1 to TRBJ2-5; 8 bases align to TRBD1. V shed 3 bases, J shed 5 bases, and the junction held 11 bases outside the gene matches. The CDR3 is made up of 16 amino acids. Germline assignment: CDR1 LGHDT and CDR2 YNNKEL (reference sequence). CDR3 in DNA: TGTGCCAGCAGCCAGACGAACAGGGGGTACGTGGAGACCCAGTACTTC. Amino acid sequence: CASSQTNRGYVETQYF.

The chain recombines TRBV5-4 with TRBJ2-2, with 7 bases fitting TRBD2. Per the germline V gene, CDR1 is SGHNT and CDR2 is YYREEE (reference sequence). The V and J ends lost 0 bases and 4 bases, in that order; junction bases with no gene match: 6. CDR3 size: 16 residues. CDR3 residues: CASSLGREALTGELFF. CDR3 nucleotides: TGTGCCAGCAGCTTGGGCCGGGAGGCCCTCACCGGGGAGCTGTTTTTT.

This chain links TRBV3-1 with TRBJ1-4, with 8 bases lining up with TRBD1. V was clipped by 3 bases and J by 3 bases; unmatched bases: 9. The CDR3 has 17 residues. From germline, CDR1 is LGHDT and CDR2 YNNKEL (reference sequence). The CDR3 protein is CASSHHQGARSNEKLFF. The DNA of the CDR3 is TGTGCCAGCAGCCACCACCAGGGGGCGAGGTCTAATGAAAAACTGTTTTTT.

The chain employs TRBV9 and TRBJ1-3, with D hard to call. The V and J ends lost 2 bases and 8 bases respectively, with 8 bases between them. The CDR3 runs 12 residues. Germline loops: CDR1 SGDLS, CDR2 YYNGEE. The CDR3 coding sequence is TGTGCCAGCAGCGTCCCGGGAGACACCATATATTTT. This sequence encodes CASSVPGDTIYF.

This clonotype was seen once. The J gene is TRBJ1-5, the V gene TRBV27; no clear D. V lost 3 bases and J lost 7, with 10 bases in between. Germline V gene sequence: CDR1 MNHEY, CDR2 SMNVEV (reference sequence). The CDR3 spans 13 residues. The DNA of the CDR3 is TGTGCCAGCAGTTTTAACTTCCGGCAGCCCCAGCATTTT. It yields the protein CASSFNFRQPQHF.

The rearrangement joins TRBV6-1 to TRBJ2-7; TRBD2 matches 7 bases. V trimming: 4 bases; J trimming: 3 bases; junction bases outside the gene matches: 3. The CDR3 runs 13 residues. The V gene's germline CDR1 is MNHNS and CDR2 SASEGT. CDR3 in DNA: TGTGCCAGCAGTGCCGGCGGGGGCTACGAGCAGTACTTC. It codes for CASSAGGGYEQYF.

This chain links TRBV4-1 with TRBJ1-5, with unresolved D. Trimming removed 0 bases from V and 4 bases from J, with 7 bases in between. The CDR3 consists of 14 residues. Germline assignment: CDR1 MGHRA and CDR2 YSYEKL. CDR3 sequence (DNA): TGCGCCAGCAGCCAAGATCCCGTAAATCAGCCCCAGCATTTT. Its translation: CASSQDPVNQPQHF.

This clonotype is a singleton in its sample. This chain uses TRBV27 with TRBJ1-2; D is perhaps TRBD1 (5 bases). This CDR3 comprises 11 residues. The germline V and J ends were trimmed by 8 bases and 6 bases, with 10 bases remaining between them. In germline, CDR1 is MNHEY, CDR2 SMNVEV (reference sequence). CDR3 region: CASRGPNGYTF. The CDR3 nucleotides are TGTGCCAGCCGGGGACCTAATGGCTACACCTTC.

The chain joins TRBV24-1 to TRBJ2-3; possible D gene TRBD2, 6 bases. Trimming left V 0 bases short and J 4 bases short, with 13 bases between. Germline CDR1 reads KGHDR; CDR2 reads SFDVKD. The CDR3 runs to 16 residues. The DNA of the CDR3 is TGTGCCACCAGTGATTTGTCCGGGAGAGGTCCAGATACGCAGTATTTT. Translating it yields CATSDLSGRGPDTQYF.

The chain uses TRBV29-1 and TRBJ2-1, with D perhaps being TRBD1 or TRBD2 (6 bases each). Looked up from germline, CDR1 is SQVTM and CDR2 is ANQGSEA. Trimming pared 6 bases from V and 12 bases from J, leaving 27 bases between. This CDR3 comprises 15 residues. The CDR3 protein is CSVEGGPSLSVGQFF. The DNA of the CDR3 is TGCAGCGTAGAGGGGGGCCCCTCCTTATCTGTTGGGCAGTTCTTC.

The chain uses TRBV2 and TRBJ2-5, with 8 bases that match TRBD2. The germline V gene encodes CDR1 SNHLY and CDR2 FYNNEI. Trimming took 10 bases from V and 4 from J; bases not matched to a gene: 11. The CDR3 totals 14 residues. The CDR3 coding sequence is TGTGCCACCAAGGGGCTAGCGGGTGCAGAGACCCAGTACTTC. It encodes CATKGLAGAETQYF.

The chain uses TRBV7-9 and TRBJ1-4; a possible D gene is TRBD1 (6 bases). V lost 0 bases, J lost 8 bases, and 16 bases lay in between. Per germline, CDR1 SEHNR and CDR2 FQNEAQ (reference sequence). The CDR3 spans 16 residues. CDR3 coding DNA: TGTGCCAGCAGCTTAGCACAGGGTCTGGAGGAAGAAAAACTGTTTTTT. It encodes CASSLAQGLEEEKLFF.

This clonotype was recorded once. The chain employs TRBV7-9 and TRBJ2-5; D is possibly TRBD2 (6 bases). Trimming pared 4 bases from V and 1 base from J, leaving 10 bases between. CDR1 is SEHNR and CDR2 is FQNEAQ in the germline V gene (reference sequence). CDR3 size: 14 residues. The CDR3 reads CASSSWEVQETQYF. CDR3 bases: TGTGCCAGCAGCTCTTGGGAGGTCCAAGAGACCCAGTACTTC.